A single T cell receptor (beta chain) is shown here with its context. This entry comes from a study of blood T cell repertoires in COVID-19. Turning to the study itself: Samples taken during acute and convalescent COVID-19 were collected in the United States, Italy and Spain.

Clones were read by immunoSEQ multiplex PCR, and TCRdb kept only the in-frame ones, dropping some. The sample includes around 220,000 clones, more than 75% of them seen just once. Per the germline V gene, CDR1 is SGHAT and CDR2 is FQNNGV. The CDR3 covers 14 residues. V gave up 8 bases and J gave up 0 bases, with 11 bases separating them. The TCR originated in a man over 45 with acute or convalescent COVID-19. The chain is built from TRBV11-2 and TRBJ1-3, with D hard to call. The source material was peripheral blood. The CDR3 sequence is CASRPRFSGNTIYF. The CDR3 region has the DNA TGTGCCAGCCGGCCGAGGTTCTCTGGAAACACCATATATTTT.